These T cell receptor beta chains were read from a single sample in a study of blood T cell repertoires in COVID-19. The data were produced by immunoSEQ multiplex PCR, yet TCRdb's version contains in-frame clones alone and is incomplete. Counted here are about 180,000 clones, around 90% occurring once; the ten biggest clones make up roughly 8.9%. The sample taken for sequencing was PBMCs or T cells enriched from blood (not recorded which). All receptors come from a woman between 18 and 30 years old who had recovered from COVID-19. Both conserved end residues are part of each CDR3. D genes are given only for firm matches. Only some rows state a clone size, as once, few, many or a class for expanded clones.

D: TRBD1; J: TRBJ2-1; V: TRBV6-2/TRBV6-3; size: -; CDR3: CASSYSSSDRGYEQFF; DNA: TGTGCCAGCAGTTACTCGAGCAGTGACAGGGGATATGAGCAGTTCTTC
D: TRBD2; J: TRBJ2-5; V: TRBV7-9; size: once; CDR3: CASSKLAAQETQYF; DNA: TGTGCCAGCAGTAAACTAGCGGCTCAAGAGACCCAGTACTTC
D: -; J: TRBJ1-2; V: TRBV28; size: -; CDR3: CASSDRASNYGYTF; DNA: TGTGCCAGCAGTGACAGAGCATCTAACTATGGCTACACCTTC
D: -; J: TRBJ1-1; V: TRBV28; size: -; CDR3: CASIQMRELNTEAFF; DNA: TGTGCCAGCATCCAAATGAGGGAACTTAACACTGAAGCTTTCTTT
D: TRBD2; J: TRBJ2-5; V: TRBV10-3; size: -; CDR3: CAISGNSGGQETQYF; DNA: TGTGCCATCAGTGGCAATAGCGGGGGGCAAGAGACCCAGTACTTC
D: -; J: TRBJ2-3; V: TRBV27; size: once; CDR3: CASSLGLTDTQYF; DNA: TGTGCCAGCAGTTTAGGGCTAACAGATACGCAGTATTTT
D: TRBD1; J: TRBJ1-2; V: TRBV5-8; size: -; CDR3: CASSWDRGESGYTF; DNA: TGTGCCAGCAGCTGGGACAGGGGGGAATCGGGCTACACCTTC
D: -; J: TRBJ2-7; V: TRBV9; size: -; CDR3: CASPPKSSYEQYF; DNA: TGTGCCAGCCCCCCGAAGAGCTCCTACGAGCAGTACTTC
D: TRBD2; J: TRBJ2-3; V: TRBV29-1; size: -; CDR3: CSVHGLAGGLDTQYF; DNA: TGCAGCGTCCACGGACTAGCGGGAGGATTAGATACGCAGTATTTT
D: -; J: TRBJ1-2; V: TRBV27; size: -; CDR3: CASSLNRVGYGYTF; DNA: TGTGCCAGCAGTTTAAACAGGGTGGGCTATGGCTACACCTTC
D: -; J: TRBJ1-5; V: TRBV3-1/TRBV3-2; size: -; CDR3: CASSQDSGGHQPQHF; DNA: TGTGCCAGCAGCCAAGACAGCGGGGGCCATCAGCCCCAGCATTTT
D: TRBD2; J: TRBJ2-1; V: TRBV6-5; size: once; CDR3: CASRDSSGSSDEQFF; DNA: TGTGCCAGCAGAGACTCTAGCGGGAGTAGTGATGAGCAGTTCTTC
D: TRBD1; J: TRBJ1-4; V: TRBV30; size: -; CDR3: CAWRQGSLNEKLFF; DNA: TGTGCCTGGAGACAGGGGTCGCTTAATGAAAAACTGTTTTTT
D: TRBD2; J: TRBJ2-1; V: TRBV4-3; size: once; CDR3: CASSQAIGGFGNEQFF; DNA: TGCGCCAGCAGCCAAGCCATCGGGGGGTTTGGCAATGAGCAGTTCTTC
D: -; J: TRBJ1-4; V: TRBV3-1/TRBV3-2; size: -; CDR3: CASSPGPTNEKLFF; DNA: TGTGCCAGCAGCCCAGGCCCAACTAATGAAAAACTGTTTTTT
D: -; J: TRBJ2-7; V: TRBV12-3/TRBV12-4; size: -; CDR3: CASSLTDSYEQYF; DNA: TGTGCCAGCAGTTTGACAGACTCCTACGAGCAGTACTTC
D: -; J: TRBJ1-6; V: TRBV19; size: once; CDR3: CASSIGGTPGVHSPLHF; DNA: TGTGCCAGTAGTATAGGGGGGACTCCGGGAGTTCATTCACCCCTCCACTTT
D: TRBD2; J: TRBJ2-6; V: TRBV27; size: -; CDR3: CASSYSGLAGFSGANVLTF; DNA: TGTGCCAGCAGTTATTCTGGACTAGCGGGGTTCTCTGGGGCCAACGTCCTGACTTTC
D: -; J: TRBJ2-2; V: TRBV3-1/TRBV3-2; size: -; CDR3: CASSQEHQGHTGELFF; DNA: TGTGCCAGCAGCCAAGAGCACCAGGGGCACACCGGGGAGCTGTTTTTT
D: -; J: TRBJ2-7; V: TRBV19; size: -; CDR3: CASSIDLRALSYEQYF; DNA: TGTGCCAGTAGTATAGATCTTCGAGCATTATCCTACGAGCAGTACTTC
D: -; J: TRBJ1-1; V: TRBV6-5; size: few; CDR3: CASSLGGDDTEAFF; DNA: TGTGCCAGCAGCCTAGGGGGGGATGACACTGAAGCTTTCTTT
D: TRBD2; J: TRBJ2-1; V: TRBV3-1/TRBV3-2; size: -; CDR3: CASSQGTSGGFF; DNA: TGTGCCAGCAGCCAAGGGACTAGCGGGGGGTTCTTC
D: -; J: TRBJ1-2; V: TRBV6-5; size: once; CDR3: CASSSWTLGYTF; DNA: TGTGCCAGCAGTAGTTGGACACTGGGCTACACCTTC
D: TRBD1; J: TRBJ1-1; V: TRBV7-2; size: -; CDR3: CASSLGRGLKDTEAFF; DNA: TGTGCCAGCAGCTTAGGTAGGGGGCTGAAGGACACTGAAGCTTTCTTT
D: TRBD2; J: TRBJ2-1; V: TRBV6-5; size: -; CDR3: CASSFTYSGMGDEQFF; DNA: TGTGCCAGCAGTTTTACCTATAGCGGGATGGGGGATGAGCAGTTCTTC
D: TRBD2; J: TRBJ2-3; V: TRBV7-2; size: -; CDR3: CASSLGGTSGGDTQYF; DNA: TGTGCCAGCAGCTTAGGCGGGACTAGCGGTGGAGATACGCAGTATTTT
D: TRBD1; J: TRBJ2-1; V: TRBV10-1; size: -; CDR3: CASSEKKDRVNEQFF; DNA: TGCGCCAGCAGTGAGAAGAAGGACAGGGTGAATGAGCAGTTCTTC